This TCR beta chain derives from a study of beta chain features in type 1 diabetes (dated by TCRdb to the late 2010s). A note on the overall study: No differences in mean age, gender distribution, total cell number or subset yield were found between patients and healthy donors. A total of roughly 110 million sorted cells were examined across all samples, and the number of cells per subset was strongly correlated with RNA yield. The study compared the TCRB repertoires of sorted circulating CD4+ T cell subsets in recently diagnosed type 1 diabetes patients with those in matched healthy donors. Regulatory and stem cell-like memory subsets were obtained from only 8 patients and about eight healthy donors, while naive and central memory subsets were obtained from all 30 or so donors. Study-wide conclusions, independent of this receptor: Sequencing cDNA rather than genomic DNA could over-represent highly expressing activated cells, although activation and CD3 levels did not differ between groups. A moderate but significant shortening of TCRB CDR3 length was observed in type 1 diabetes patients in all four CD4+ subsets. Because the HLA sub-analyses included only small numbers of individuals, any influence of HLA type on TCRB rearrangement was left unresolved. Shorter templates might have been favored by PCR, but patient and control samples were amplified and corrected together, so both groups would have been affected equally by any skew. At VDJ recombination sites, patients with type 1 diabetes made fewer insertions and deleted more nucleotides, a pattern implying thymic rearrangement abnormalities. Naive, central memory and regulatory TCRB repertoires appeared more similar among patients than among healthy donors.

Note on this clone: Its antigen is still unknown. It has no much larger one-base neighbor in the sample; base qualities were not kept.

The entire amount of isolated RNA was reverse transcribed using the High Capacity cDNA Reverse Transcription Kit, so the sequenced TCRB transcripts were expressed ones. Deep immunoSEQ sequencing was performed on naive, central memory and regulatory T cell samples, with an average of roughly 3.3 million total reads per sample. Sorted cells were lysed in RLT buffer, and RNA was extracted using DNase-treated RNeasy Micro or Mini kits according to cell number. To prevent cross-contamination, every cell subset was processed on its own, while patient and healthy donor samples were processed together. Using the immunoSEQ multiplex PCR, TCRB sequences were amplified from cDNA into 87-bp fragments spanning the CDR3 region. Sequencing of the amplicons was performed on the Illumina HiSeq platform. The authors' analysis ran thus. PCR bias was computationally corrected using synthetic template baselines, reads within Hamming distance 2 were collapsed, and singletons that could not be merged were discarded. Reads were aligned to IMGT to assign V, D and J genes, CDR3 length, and insertions or deletions at six rearrangement sites. Within each subset, clonotype counts were normalized to sorted cell number, and only after that were true diversity and Gini coefficients computed with the tcR R package. Repertoire sharing was quantified using the overlap coefficient calculated on TCRB nucleotide sequences. As a proxy for the pre-selection repertoire, out-of-frame TCRB sequences from naive cells were analyzed. This immuneACCESS table, as held by TCRdb, lists in-frame sequences with V and J called but not all clones. Of the missing ones, under half trace to an unresolved V gene in checked studies; the others have no known cause. The V and J calls and the clone size are those of that table, but D and trimming were determined from the DNA. The sample includes around 300,000 clones, with roughly 9.6% observed a single time. The ten largest clones represent just over 0.015% of the sample.

The V and J ends are trimmed by 7 bases and 5 bases, leaving 5 bases between them. The CDR3 has 11 amino acids, counting the end cysteine and phenylalanine. The DNA shown is the 33-base CDR3, in frame from base 1. In the germline V gene, CDR1 corresponds to SGHVS and CDR2 to FNYEAQ. Each donor gave one peripheral blood draw, averaging roughly 100 mL, which was collected into heparinised tubes. A BD FACSAria II was used to sort naive, central memory, regulatory and stem cell-like memory CD4+ T cells with a panel that included CD45RO, CCR7, CD25, CD127, CD95 and CD27. A purity above 95% was achieved for all sorted populations. PBMCs were separated immediately by Lymphoprep density gradient centrifugation and were stained directly, without being cultured. Samples were stained and sorted in pairs, with one healthy donor and one patient per experiment, so that batch effects were minimized.

The TCR was taken from a woman under 40 in good health. The sequenced material came from naive CD4+ T cells from blood. Interpreted using the paper, the cell subset or site label stands for: true naive CD4+ T cells. The sequence is built from TRBV7-6 and TRBJ2-2, with no confident D gene call. The nucleotide sequence reads TGTGCCAGCACGAGAACCGGGGAGCTGTTTTTT. It specifies CASTRTGELFF.